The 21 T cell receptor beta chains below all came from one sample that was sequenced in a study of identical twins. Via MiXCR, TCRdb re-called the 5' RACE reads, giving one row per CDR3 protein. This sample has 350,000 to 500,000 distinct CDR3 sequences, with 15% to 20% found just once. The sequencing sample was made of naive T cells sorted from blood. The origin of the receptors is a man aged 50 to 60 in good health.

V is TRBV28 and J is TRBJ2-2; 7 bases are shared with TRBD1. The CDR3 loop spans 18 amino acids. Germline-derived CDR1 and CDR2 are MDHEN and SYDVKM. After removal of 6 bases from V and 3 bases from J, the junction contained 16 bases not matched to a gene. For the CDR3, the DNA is TGTGCCAGCAGCGTCTACCCAACAGGGGAGAGAGACACCGGGGAGCTGTTTTTT. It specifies CASSVYPTGERDTGELFF. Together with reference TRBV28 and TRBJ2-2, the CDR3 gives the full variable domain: DVKVTQSSRYLVKRTGEKVFLECVQDMDHENMFWYRQDPGLGLRLIYFSYDVKMKEKGDIPEGYSVSREKKERFSLILESASTNQTSMYLCASSVYPTGERDTGELFFGEGSRLTVL.

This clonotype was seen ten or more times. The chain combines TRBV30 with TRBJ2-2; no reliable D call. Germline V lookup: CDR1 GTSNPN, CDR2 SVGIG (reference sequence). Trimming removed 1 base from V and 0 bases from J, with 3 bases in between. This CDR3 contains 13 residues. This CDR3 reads CAWSGSNTGELFF. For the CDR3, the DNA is TGTGCCTGGAGTGGGTCGAACACCGGGGAGCTGTTTTTT.

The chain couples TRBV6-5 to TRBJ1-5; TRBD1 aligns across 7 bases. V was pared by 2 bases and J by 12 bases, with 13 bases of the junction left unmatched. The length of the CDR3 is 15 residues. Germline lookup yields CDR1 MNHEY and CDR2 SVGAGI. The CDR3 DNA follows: TGTGCCAGCAGTTACGGGTCTTACTCTACAGGGGACCAGCATTTT. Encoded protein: CASSYGSYSTGDQHF.

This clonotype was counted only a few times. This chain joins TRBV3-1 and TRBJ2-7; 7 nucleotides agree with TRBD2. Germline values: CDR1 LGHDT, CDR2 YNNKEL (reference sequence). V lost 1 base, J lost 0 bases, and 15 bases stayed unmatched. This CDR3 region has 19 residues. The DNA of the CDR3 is TGTGCCAGCAGCCAAGGCTCAGAGTGGGAGGGCCCCTTCTCCTACGAGCAGTACTTC. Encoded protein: CASSQGSEWEGPFSYEQYF.

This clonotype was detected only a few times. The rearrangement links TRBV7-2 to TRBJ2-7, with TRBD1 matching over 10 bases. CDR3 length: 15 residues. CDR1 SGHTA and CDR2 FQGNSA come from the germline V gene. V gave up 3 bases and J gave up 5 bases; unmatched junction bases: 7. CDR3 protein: CASSFGTGALNEQYF. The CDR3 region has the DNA TGTGCCAGCAGCTTCGGGACAGGGGCGCTTAACGAGCAGTACTTC.

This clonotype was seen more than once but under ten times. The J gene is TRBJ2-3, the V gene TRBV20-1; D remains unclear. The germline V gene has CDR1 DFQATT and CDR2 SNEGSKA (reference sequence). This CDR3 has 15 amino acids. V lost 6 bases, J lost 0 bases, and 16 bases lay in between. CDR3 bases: TGCAGTGCCTACCTAAAGACGCTCAGCACAGATACGCAGTATTTT. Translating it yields CSAYLKTLSTDTQYF.

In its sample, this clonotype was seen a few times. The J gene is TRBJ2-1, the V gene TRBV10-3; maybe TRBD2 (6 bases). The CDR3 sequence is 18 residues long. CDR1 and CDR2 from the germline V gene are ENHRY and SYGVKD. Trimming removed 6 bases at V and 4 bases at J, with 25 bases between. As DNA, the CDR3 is TGTGCCATCAGCGCACCGAGGGGAGGAACGACTAGTTACAATGAGCAGTTCTTC. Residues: CAISAPRGGTTSYNEQFF.

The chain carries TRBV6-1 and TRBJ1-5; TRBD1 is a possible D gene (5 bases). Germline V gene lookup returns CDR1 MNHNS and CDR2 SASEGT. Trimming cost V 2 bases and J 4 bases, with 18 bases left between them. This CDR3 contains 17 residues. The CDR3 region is CASSESRTTDPNQPQHF. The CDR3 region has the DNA TGTGCCAGCAGTGAATCGAGGACAACCGACCCAAATCAGCCCCAGCATTTT.

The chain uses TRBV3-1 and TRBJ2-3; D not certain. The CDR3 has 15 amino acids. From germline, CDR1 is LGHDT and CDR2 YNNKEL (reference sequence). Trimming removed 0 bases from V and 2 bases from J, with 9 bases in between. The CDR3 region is CASSQDSAFTDTQYF. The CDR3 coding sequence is TGTGCCAGCAGCCAAGATTCGGCCTTCACAGATACGCAGTATTTT.

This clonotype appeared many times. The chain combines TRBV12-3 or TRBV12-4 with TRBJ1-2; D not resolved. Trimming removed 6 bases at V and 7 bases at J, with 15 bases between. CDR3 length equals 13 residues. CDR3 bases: TGTGCCAGCAGCAGACGACTTGGCAGTGGCTACACCTTC. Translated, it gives CASSRRLGSGYTF.

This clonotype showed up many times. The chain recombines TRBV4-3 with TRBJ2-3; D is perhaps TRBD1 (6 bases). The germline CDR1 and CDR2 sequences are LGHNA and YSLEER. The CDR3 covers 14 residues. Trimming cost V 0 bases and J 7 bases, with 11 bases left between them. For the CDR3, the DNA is TGCGCCAGCAGCCAAGATCGCAGGGGACATACGCAGTATTTT. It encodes CASSQDRRGHTQYF.

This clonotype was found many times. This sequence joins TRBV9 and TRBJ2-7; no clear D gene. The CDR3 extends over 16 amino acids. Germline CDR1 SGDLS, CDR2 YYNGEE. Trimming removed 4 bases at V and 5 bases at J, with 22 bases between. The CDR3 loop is CASSPNSPRHPDEQYF. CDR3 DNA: TGTGCCAGCAGCCCAAACAGTCCGAGACACCCTGACGAGCAGTACTTC.

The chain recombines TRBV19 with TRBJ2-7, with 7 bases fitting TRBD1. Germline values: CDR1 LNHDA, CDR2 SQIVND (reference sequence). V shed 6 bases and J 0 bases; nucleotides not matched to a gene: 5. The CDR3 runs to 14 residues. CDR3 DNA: TGTGCCAGTAGAATGGGACAGTCCTCCTACGAGCAGTACTTC. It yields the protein CASRMGQSSYEQYF.

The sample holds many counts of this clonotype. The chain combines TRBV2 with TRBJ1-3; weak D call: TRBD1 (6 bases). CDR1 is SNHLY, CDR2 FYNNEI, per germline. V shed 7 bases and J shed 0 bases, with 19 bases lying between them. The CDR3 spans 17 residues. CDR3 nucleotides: TGTGCCAGCAAACCGGGACAATCCTCGAGCTCTGGAAACACCATATATTTT. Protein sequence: CASKPGQSSSSGNTIYF.

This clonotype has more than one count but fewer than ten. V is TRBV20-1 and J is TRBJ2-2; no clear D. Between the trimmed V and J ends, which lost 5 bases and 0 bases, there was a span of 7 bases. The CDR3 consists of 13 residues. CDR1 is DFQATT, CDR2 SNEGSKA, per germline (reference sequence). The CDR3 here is CSAVFANTGELFF. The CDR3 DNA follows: TGCAGTGCTGTGTTCGCGAACACCGGGGAGCTGTTTTTT.

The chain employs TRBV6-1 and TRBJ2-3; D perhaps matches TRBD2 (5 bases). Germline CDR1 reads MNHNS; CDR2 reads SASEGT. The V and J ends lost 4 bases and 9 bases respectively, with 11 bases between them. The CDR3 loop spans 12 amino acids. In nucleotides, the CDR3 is TGTGCCAGCAGTGCCGATACGGGAACGCAGTATTTT. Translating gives CASSADTGTQYF.

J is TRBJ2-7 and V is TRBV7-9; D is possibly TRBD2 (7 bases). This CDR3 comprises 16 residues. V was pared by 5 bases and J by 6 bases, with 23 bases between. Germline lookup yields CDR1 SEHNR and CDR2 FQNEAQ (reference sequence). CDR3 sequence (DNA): TGTGCCAGCAGCCCCAGAGGGGGGGCGCGATCAGGCGAGCAGTACTTC. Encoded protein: CASSPRGGARSGEQYF.

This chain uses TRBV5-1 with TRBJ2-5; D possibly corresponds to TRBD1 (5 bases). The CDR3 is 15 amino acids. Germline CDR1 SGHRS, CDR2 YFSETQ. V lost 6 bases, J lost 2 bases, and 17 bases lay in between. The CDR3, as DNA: TGCGCCAGCAATAGTCTAGTGGGGCAGCAAGAGACCCAGTACTTC. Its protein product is CASNSLVGQQETQYF.

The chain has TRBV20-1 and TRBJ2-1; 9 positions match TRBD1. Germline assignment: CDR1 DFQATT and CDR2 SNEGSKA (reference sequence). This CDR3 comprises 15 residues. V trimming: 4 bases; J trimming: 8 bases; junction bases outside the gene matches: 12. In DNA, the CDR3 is TGCAGTGCTACGGGGTGGCGGGACAGGGAATATGAGCAGTTCTTC. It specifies CSATGWRDREYEQFF.

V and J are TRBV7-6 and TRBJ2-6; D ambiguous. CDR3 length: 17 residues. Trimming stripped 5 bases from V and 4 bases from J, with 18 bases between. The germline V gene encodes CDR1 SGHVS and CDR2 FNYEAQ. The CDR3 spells CASSIKPAGSGANVLTF. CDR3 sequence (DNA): TGTGCCAGCAGCATTAAACCAGCCGGCTCAGGGGCCAACGTCCTGACTTTC.

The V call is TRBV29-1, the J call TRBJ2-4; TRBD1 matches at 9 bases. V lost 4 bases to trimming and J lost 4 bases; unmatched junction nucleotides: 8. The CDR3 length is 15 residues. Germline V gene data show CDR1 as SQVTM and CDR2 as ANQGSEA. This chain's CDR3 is CSVATLGQGKNIQYF. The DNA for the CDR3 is TGCAGCGTTGCAACCTTGGGACAGGGAAAAAACATTCAGTACTTC.